Each of the 17 T cell receptor beta chains below was sequenced from the same sample in a study of T-cell reconstitution after alpha-beta-depleted transplantation in children. The authors prepared the TCRbeta library with unique molecular identifiers. From the PCR reads, TCRdb called clonotypes with MiXCR, one entry per CDR3 protein. Of 500,000 to 600,000 distinct CDR3 sequences listed, 27% are singletons. The sequenced sample was PBMCs, obtained before TCRalphabeta/CD19-depleted stem cell transplant. All receptors come from a boy in the first two years of life with Wiskott-Aldrich syndrome, due to receive a stem cell transplant.

The gene calls are TRBV29-1 and TRBJ2-1; D not certain. V was pared by 3 bases and J by 0 bases, with 9 bases between. The CDR3 is 14 amino acids. Germline loops: CDR1 SQVTM, CDR2 ANQGSEA. The CDR3 bases are TGCAGCGTTGATGAGGCGAGCTCCTACAATGAGCAGTTCTTC. The encoded protein is CSVDEASSYNEQFF.

The V gene is TRBV20-1, the J gene TRBJ2-7; D is perhaps TRBD2 (7 bases). Germline-derived CDR1 and CDR2 are DFQATT and SNEGSKA (reference sequence). V was trimmed by 0 bases and J by 7 bases, leaving 22 bases between them. This CDR3 comprises 16 residues. CDR3 region: CSARDRGGADAREQYF. In DNA, the CDR3 is TGCAGTGCTAGAGATCGAGGGGGGGCCGACGCTAGGGAGCAGTACTTC.

In its sample, this clonotype was seen a few times. This rearrangement joins TRBV11-2 to TRBJ2-2, with TRBD2 matching 13 bases. This CDR3 is built from 15 residues. V trimming: 4 bases; J trimming: 4 bases; junction bases outside the gene matches: 0. CDR1 and CDR2 (germline): SGHAT, FQNNGV. For the CDR3, the DNA is TGTGCCAGCAGCTGGACTAGCGGGAGCACCGGGGAGCTGTTTTTT. Encoded protein: CASSWTSGSTGELFF.

This clonotype was recorded a few times. This chain connects TRBV11-2 to TRBJ2-5; D assignment may be TRBD1 or TRBD2 (5 bases each). Trimming removed 5 bases at V and 7 bases at J, with 11 bases between. Per the germline V gene, CDR1 is SGHAT and CDR2 is FQNNGV. The CDR3 length is 12 residues. Written as DNA, the CDR3 is TGTGCCAGCAGCCAGCCTGGGGGGACCCAGTACTTC. It yields the protein CASSQPGGTQYF.

The chain links TRBV12-3 or TRBV12-4 to TRBJ1-5, with 7 bases that match TRBD1. V shed 2 bases and J 6 bases; nucleotides not matched to a gene: 16. This CDR3 region has 18 residues. Here the CDR3 reads CASSLRVGGQNGGQPQHF. The CDR3 DNA follows: TGTGCCAGCAGTTTAAGGGTCGGGGGACAGAATGGGGGTCAGCCCCAGCATTTT.

The V and J genes are TRBV5-1 and TRBJ1-4; TRBD1 agrees at 8 bases. This CDR3 is built from 14 residues. V gave up 3 bases and J gave up 7 bases; unmatched junction bases: 5. Germline V gene sequence: CDR1 SGHRS, CDR2 YFSETQ. The CDR3: CASSWDRLGEKLFF. CDR3 in DNA: TGCGCCAGCAGCTGGGACAGGCTCGGTGAAAAACTGTTTTTT.

Only a few counts were recorded for this clonotype. This chain connects TRBV5-1 to TRBJ2-1, with 9 bases identical to TRBD1. CDR1 SGHRS and CDR2 YFSETQ come from the germline V gene. Trimming removed 6 bases from V and 6 bases from J; junction bases left unmatched: 10. The CDR3 length is 15 residues. CDR3 loop: CASIGTGKAGNEQFF. The DNA of the CDR3 is TGCGCCAGCATCGGGACAGGGAAAGCTGGCAATGAGCAGTTCTTC.

The chain combines TRBV9 with TRBJ2-3; D is unresolved. CDR1 SGDLS and CDR2 YYNGEE come from the germline V gene. The V gene lost 3 bases and the J gene lost 2 bases, with 7 bases spanning the gap. The CDR3 spans 13 residues. CDR3 loop: CASSERNTDTQYF. The CDR3 DNA reads TGTGCCAGCAGCGAACGCAACACAGATACGCAGTATTTT.

This clonotype was seen only a few times. The V call is TRBV3-1, the J call TRBJ2-3; D is unresolved. V lost 0 bases and J 2 bases, leaving 6 bases between the germline ends. This CDR3 region has 14 residues. Germline V gene lookup returns CDR1 LGHDT and CDR2 YNNKEL (reference sequence). CDR3 coding DNA: TGTGCCAGCAGCCAAGAAGTATTCACAGATACGCAGTATTTT. Its protein product is CASSQEVFTDTQYF.

This rearrangement joins TRBV5-1 to TRBJ1-3; D not certain. Trimming cost V 0 bases and J 4 bases, with 14 bases left between them. The germline CDR1 and CDR2 sequences are SGHRS and YFSETQ. This CDR3 has 16 amino acids. The chain's CDR3 is CASSLASGDSGNTIYF. The CDR3 region has the DNA TGCGCCAGCAGCTTGGCCTCCGGGGATTCGGGAAACACCATATATTTT.

This chain links TRBV29-1 with TRBJ2-2; D is ambiguous. Germline V gene sequence: CDR1 SQVTM, CDR2 ANQGSEA. V was trimmed by 3 bases and J by 0 bases, leaving 5 bases between them. The CDR3 covers 13 residues. The CDR3 DNA sequence: TGCAGCGTTGACTCCACGAACACCGGGGAGCTGTTTTTT. Translating gives CSVDSTNTGELFF.

This clonotype appeared a few times. This sequence joins TRBV20-1 and TRBJ2-2; 7 bases are shared with TRBD1. Germline trimming cut 6 bases from V and 6 bases from J; bases unmatched to any gene: 7. The CDR3 has 13 amino acids. Germline lookup yields CDR1 DFQATT and CDR2 SNEGSKA (reference sequence). CDR3 amino acids: CSAPRQGAGELFF. CDR3 DNA sequence: TGCAGTGCCCCACGCCAGGGGGCCGGGGAGCTGTTTTTT.

This clonotype has only one observation. This chain connects TRBV6-5 to TRBJ2-1; D remains unclear. The CDR3 consists of 13 residues. The V end was cut by 2 bases, the J end by 8 bases, with 10 bases between. CDR1 and CDR2 from the germline V gene are MNHEY and SVGAGI. The CDR3 DNA sequence: TGTGCCAGCAGTTACACCCCGGGCGATGAGCAGTTCTTC. As protein: CASSYTPGDEQFF.

V usage is TRBV5-1 and J usage is TRBJ1-1, with no clear D. Trimming cost V 0 bases and J 6 bases, with 12 bases left between them. The CDR3 loop spans 14 amino acids. The germline gives CDR1 SGHRS, CDR2 YFSETQ. This CDR3 is CASSLDHSVAEAFF. The CDR3 nucleotides are TGCGCCAGCAGCTTGGATCATTCGGTCGCTGAAGCTTTCTTT. The variable domain in full, completed from reference TRBV5-1 and TRBJ1-1, reads KAGVTQTPRYLIKTRGQQVTLSCSPISGHRSVSWYQQTPGQGLQFLFEYFSETQRNKGNFPGRFSGRQFSNSRSEMNVSTLELGDSALYLCASSLDHSVAEAFFGQGTRLTVV.

This clonotype was found a few times. The chain couples TRBV5-1 to TRBJ2-1; 8 bases fit TRBD1. Trimming cost V 1 base and J 5 bases; bases outside gene matches: 5. Germline V lookup: CDR1 SGHRS, CDR2 YFSETQ. This CDR3 comprises 15 residues. CDR3 nucleotide sequence: TGCGCCAGCAGCTTGAGTACAGGGGGGCACAATGAGCAGTTCTTC. This sequence encodes CASSLSTGGHNEQFF. Full variable domain (rest looked up from reference TRBV5-1 and TRBJ2-1): KAGVTQTPRYLIKTRGQQVTLSCSPISGHRSVSWYQQTPGQGLQFLFEYFSETQRNKGNFPGRFSGRQFSNSRSEMNVSTLELGDSALYLCASSLSTGGHNEQFFGPGTRLTVL.

This clonotype turned up a few times. The V call is TRBV5-1, the J call TRBJ1-1; 9 bases line up with TRBD1. CDR3 size: 16 residues. With 0 bases clipped from V and 8 bases from J, the junction kept 11 bases outside the gene matches. Germline CDR1 and CDR2: SGHRS and YFSETQ. The CDR3 sequence is CASSLGWMGQGREAFF. Here the CDR3 DNA reads TGCGCCAGCAGCTTGGGGTGGATGGGACAGGGAAGAGAAGCTTTCTTT.

This clonotype turned up a few times. The gene calls are TRBV5-6 and TRBJ1-5, with D unclear. The CDR3 runs 19 residues. V was pared by 0 bases and J by 1 base, with 20 bases between. Germline CDR1 and CDR2: SGHDT and YYEEEE. CDR3 DNA sequence: TGTGCCAGCAGCTTGGCGAGTGAGCAAGTGACGGTGAGCAATCAGCCCCAGCATTTT. This gives the protein CASSLASEQVTVSNQPQHF.